The rows below give T cell receptor beta chains drawn from one sample of a study of glioma-infiltrating T cells. One entry per CDR3 protein results from TCRdb running MiXCR on the multiplex PCR reads. Of approximately 120,000 distinct CDR3 sequences in the sample, 25% to 30% were seen once. The sequencing sample was made of glioma tissue, nonneoplastic brain tissue, or PBMCs (not recorded which). The source is a human donor with low-grade glioma or glioblastoma, undergoing nonglioma brain surgery, or in good health (not recorded which). CDR3s include the opening cysteine and the closing phenylalanine or tryptophan. The D gene is left open where the match is weak. Clone size, where shown, is once, few, many, or a class for clones that have expanded.

TGCAGTGCTGGGGGAGGGACAGGGCTTAACGAGCAGTACTTC,CSAGGGTGLNEQYF,TRBJ2-7,many,14,TRBD1,TRBV20-1
TGTGCCAGCCTGGCTGGTGGACAGGGGGCTTCTGGAAACACCATATATTTT,CASLAGGQGASGNTIYF,TRBJ1-3,many,17,TRBD1,TRBV2
TGTGCCAGCAGCCAACTAGCTGAGCAGTTCTTC,CASSQLAEQFF,TRBJ2-1,NA,11,NA,TRBV2
TGCAGCGCGAACACCCAAACAGGGATCAATGAGCAGTTCTTC,CSANTQTGINEQFF,TRBJ2-1,few,14,NA,TRBV29-1
TGCGCCAGCAGCTGGACAGGGACAGGGTCCCAAGAGACCCAGTTCTTC,CASSWTGTGSQETQFF,TRBJ2-1,NA,16,TRBD1,TRBV5-1
TGCAGTGCTAGAGATCCTGGACTAGCGCCCGGGGAGCTGTTTTTT,CSARDPGLAPGELFF,TRBJ2-2,many,15,TRBD2,TRBV20-1
TGTGCCAGCAGCCTACTAGCGAACTCCTACGAGCAGTACTTC,CASSLLANSYEQYF,TRBJ2-7,few,14,TRBD2,TRBV11-2
TGTGCCAGCAGCCCCCCCGGGCGACCTTATAATTCACCCCTCCACTTT,CASSPPGRPYNSPLHF,TRBJ1-6,many,16,NA,TRBV7-2
TGCAGCACTACCAGGGTATTGGCTGAAGCTTTCTTT,CSTTRVLAEAFF,TRBJ1-1,many,12,NA,TRBV29-1
TGTGACAGCAGCCCCGTACTAGCCACTGAGAACCAGTACTTC,CDSSPVLATENQYF,TRBJ2-5,NA,14,NA,TRBV7-2
TGCAGCGTTGGAGGCATCTCCTCCTACAATGAGCAGTTCTTC,CSVGGISSYNEQFF,TRBJ2-1,few,14,NA,TRBV29-1
TGTGCCACCAGTGCTAGTAGGGACAGGGGCACTGAAGCTTTCTTT,CATSASRDRGTEAFF,TRBJ1-1,many,15,TRBD1,TRBV24-1
TGCAGCGTTGAACGGTACTCTGGAAACACCATATATTTT,CSVERYSGNTIYF,TRBJ1-3,many,13,NA,TRBV29-1
TGTGCCAGCAGTGTAGAGGGTACAGCCACTGAAGCTTTCTTT,CASSVEGTATEAFF,TRBJ1-1,many,14,NA,TRBV2
TGCAGTGCTAGAGCCGTACAGGGCGGAGAGACCCAGTACTTC,CSARAVQGGETQYF,TRBJ2-5,many,14,NA,TRBV20-1
TGTGCCAGCAGTTACTATGAGGGTTGGAACACTGAAGCTTTCTTT,CASSYYEGWNTEAFF,TRBJ1-1,many,15,NA,TRBV6-5
TGTGCCAGCAGTTCGGTCCTTCGAGAGCAGTACTTC,CASSSVLREQYF,TRBJ2-7,many,12,NA,TRBV28
TGTGCCAGCAGTTTAGGGGGAAAACAGCCCCAGCATTTT,CASSLGGKQPQHF,TRBJ1-5,few,13,NA,TRBV12-3/TRBV12-4
TGCAGTGCTAGCCACAGCCTACGAGTAGAGACCCAGTACTTC,CSASHSLRVETQYF,TRBJ2-5,many,14,NA,TRBV20-1
TGCGCCAGCAGCTTGGGACATTCTGAGAACACCATATATTTT,CASSLGHSENTIYF,TRBJ1-3,many,14,NA,TRBV5-1
TGTGCTAGTGTTGACAGCAATAGTCAAGAGACCCAGTACTTC,CASVDSNSQETQYF,TRBJ2-5,many,14,NA,TRBV12-5
TGTGCCAGCAGCCCAGGACTAGCGGGGGGGATAGAGACCCAGTACTTC,CASSPGLAGGIETQYF,TRBJ2-5,NA,16,TRBD2,TRBV7-3
TGTGCCAGCAGCTTGAATAGGGGTAAAGGCACAGATACGCAGTATTTT,CASSLNRGKGTDTQYF,TRBJ2-3,few,16,NA,TRBV5-5
TGTGCCAGCAGCCTACGCCTCAGGGCGAGCGGGGGGGCCCCGAGCACAAATACGCAGTATTTT,CASSLRLRASGGAPSTNTQYF,TRBJ2-3,NA,21,TRBD2,TRBV7-9
TGTGCCAGCAGCGCTCTATCGATGAACACTGAAGCTTTCTTT,CASSALSMNTEAFF,TRBJ1-1,few,14,NA,TRBV9
TGTGCCAGCGGGGTGGTGACCTACGAGCAGTACTTC,CASGVVTYEQYF,TRBJ2-7,many,12,NA,TRBV7-9
TGTGCCAGCAGTTTATTATCTAGCGGGGGATTCAACGAGCAGTACTTC,CASSLLSSGGFNEQYF,TRBJ2-7,many,16,TRBD2,TRBV27
TGTGCCAGCAGCGCGCGGGGGCAAGAGACCCAGTACTTC,CASSARGQETQYF,TRBJ2-5,many,13,TRBD2,TRBV3-1
TGTGCCAGCAGCCTGACAGGGGTTGGCTACACCTTC,CASSLTGVGYTF,TRBJ1-2,many,12,TRBD1,TRBV28
TGTGCCAGCAGCTTACAAAAGGGGAGACACCAGCCCCAGCATTTT,CASSLQKGRHQPQHF,TRBJ1-5,many,15,NA,TRBV7-2
TGTGCCAGCAGTTTCTCGGGGGCTAGGTACAATGAGCAGTTCTTC,CASSFSGARYNEQFF,TRBJ2-1,NA,15,NA,TRBV12-3/TRBV12-4
TGCAGTGCAGGGGGATTGACAGGGAGAAACGAGCAGTACTTC,CSAGGLTGRNEQYF,TRBJ2-7,NA,14,TRBD1,TRBV20-1
TGCGCCAGCAGCCCCTCAATCGGGTCGGGGGGCGCGGATTACGAGCAGTACTTC,CASSPSIGSGGADYEQYF,TRBJ2-7,many,18,NA,TRBV4-3
TGTGCCACCAATCCTCAGGGAAATGGGGCCAACGTCCTGACTTTC,CATNPQGNGANVLTF,TRBJ2-6,few,15,NA,TRBV19
TGTGCCAGCAGCGGGGGGGGGGGACAGTACGCGGGGGAGCAGTTCTTC,CASSGGGGQYAGEQFF,TRBJ2-1,few,16,NA,TRBV7-2
TGTGCCAGCAGTCTAAGGCCTTCGGAAGTCTCCTACAATGAGCAGTTCTTC,CASSLRPSEVSYNEQFF,TRBJ2-1,many,17,NA,TRBV28
TGCAGTGCTGCGACTCCGACTAACGGAATCTACAAGCAGTACTTC,CSAATPTNGIYKQYF,TRBJ2-7,NA,15,NA,TRBV20-1
TGTGCCAGTACCCCGGCGGGGCAGGTCTACGAGCAGTACTTC,CASTPAGQVYEQYF,TRBJ2-7,NA,14,NA,TRBV19
TGTGCCAGCAGCGCCGTCGGGGCAGGGTACAATGAGCAGTTCTTC,CASSAVGAGYNEQFF,TRBJ2-1,many,15,NA,TRBV27